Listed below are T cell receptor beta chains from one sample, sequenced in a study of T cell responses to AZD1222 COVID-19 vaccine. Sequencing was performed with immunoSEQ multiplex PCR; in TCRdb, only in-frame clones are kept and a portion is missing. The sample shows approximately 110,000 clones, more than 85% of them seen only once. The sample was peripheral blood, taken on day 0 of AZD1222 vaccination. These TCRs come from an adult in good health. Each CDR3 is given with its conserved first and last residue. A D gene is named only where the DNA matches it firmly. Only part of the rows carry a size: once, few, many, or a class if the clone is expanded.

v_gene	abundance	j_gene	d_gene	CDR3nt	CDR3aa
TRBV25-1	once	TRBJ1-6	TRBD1	TGTGCCAGCAGTGCACAGGGGGCCTATAATTCACCCCTCCACTTT	CASSAQGAYNSPLHF
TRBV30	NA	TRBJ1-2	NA	TGTGCCTGGAGTTCCGGGGGGGCTAGGGGCTACACCTTC	CAWSSGGARGYTF
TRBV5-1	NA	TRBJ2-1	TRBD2	TGCGCCAGCAGCTTGGCCAAATATAGCGGGGGCCCCAGGGAGCAGTTCTTC	CASSLAKYSGGPREQFF
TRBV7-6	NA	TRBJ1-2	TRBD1	TGTGCCAGCAGCCCTGGCGGGACAGGCTATGGCTACACCTTC	CASSPGGTGYGYTF
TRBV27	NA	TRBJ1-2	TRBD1	TGTGCCAGCAGTTTATCGACAGGGGCGGATGGCTACACCTTC	CASSLSTGADGYTF
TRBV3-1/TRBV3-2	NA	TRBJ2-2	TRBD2	TGTGCCAGCAGCCAAGGGATACTAGCGGGGCGCACCGGGGAGCTGTTTTTT	CASSQGILAGRTGELFF
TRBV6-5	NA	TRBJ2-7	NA	TGTGCCAGCAGTCCTCGGCCTTCCTACGAGCAGTACTTC	CASSPRPSYEQYF
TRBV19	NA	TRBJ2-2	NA	TGTGCCAGTAATTTTCTCTCTAGGGGCGGGGAGCTGTTTTTT	CASNFLSRGGELFF
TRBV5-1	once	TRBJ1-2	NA	TGCGCCAGCAGCTGGACTGTGACTAATGGCTACACCTTC	CASSWTVTNGYTF
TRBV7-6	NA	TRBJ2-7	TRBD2	TGTGCCAGCAGCCGGAGCGGGAGTCGGGACGAGCAGTACTTC	CASSRSGSRDEQYF
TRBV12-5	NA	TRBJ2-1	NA	TGTGCTAGTGGTTTGGTACCCGGGGAGCAGTTCTTC	CASGLVPGEQFF
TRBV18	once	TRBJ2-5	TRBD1	TGTGCCAGCTCACGACAGACAGGGGGTGAAGAGACCCAGTACTTC	CASSRQTGGEETQYF
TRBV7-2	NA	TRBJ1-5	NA	TGTGCCAGCAGCTTAGTCGGGACCGTGAATCAGCCCCAGCATTTT	CASSLVGTVNQPQHF
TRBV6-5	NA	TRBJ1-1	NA	TGTGCCAGCACCTTCCCCGGGGGGAACACTGAAGCTTTCTTT	CASTFPGGNTEAFF
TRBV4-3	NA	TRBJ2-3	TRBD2	TGCGCCAGCAGCCAAGAACGGACGGGGCGGGCGGGGGGCTTCGCAGATACGCAGTATTTT	CASSQERTGRAGGFADTQYF